This is a list of T cell receptor beta chains from one sample in a study of blood T cell repertoires in COVID-19. Clones were read by immunoSEQ multiplex PCR, and TCRdb kept only the in-frame ones, dropping some. The sample shows 20,000 or so clones, about nine tenths of them seen only once. Sample: peripheral blood. All receptors come from an elderly woman with active or convalescent COVID-19. CDR3s include the opening cysteine and the closing phenylalanine or tryptophan. Fields, in order: V gene, D gene, clone size, J gene, CDR3 protein, CDR3 DNA. D genes are given only for firm matches. The size field is filled for only some rows; it gives once, few, many or a size class.

v_gene: TRBV7-9; d_gene: -; abundance: -; j_gene: TRBJ1-1; CDR3aa: CASSLGNAGGTEAFF; CDR3nt: TGTGCCAGCAGCTTAGGTAACGCCGGGGGCACTGAAGCTTTCTTT
v_gene: TRBV15; d_gene: TRBD1; abundance: -; j_gene: TRBJ1-2; CDR3aa: CATSRSRDRGSYGYTF; CDR3nt: TGTGCCACCAGCAGAAGCCGGGACAGGGGGTCCTATGGCTACACCTTC
v_gene: TRBV7-9; d_gene: -; abundance: -; j_gene: TRBJ1-1; CDR3aa: CASSPTGNRVAFF; CDR3nt: TGTGCCAGCAGCCCGACAGGAAATAGGGTAGCTTTCTTT
v_gene: TRBV9; d_gene: TRBD1; abundance: -; j_gene: TRBJ2-1; CDR3aa: CASSVDTFAGGQFF; CDR3nt: TGTGCCAGCAGCGTAGACACATTTGCAGGGGGTCAGTTCTTC
v_gene: TRBV4-2; d_gene: -; abundance: -; j_gene: TRBJ1-5; CDR3aa: CASSQESGRNQPQHF; CDR3nt: TGTGCCAGCAGCCAAGAGTCGGGTCGCAATCAGCCCCAGCATTTT
v_gene: TRBV11-2; d_gene: -; abundance: -; j_gene: TRBJ1-6; CDR3aa: CASSLVPTRRRQSPLHF; CDR3nt: TGTGCCAGCAGCTTAGTACCGACACGGAGGAGACAATCACCCCTCCACTTT
v_gene: TRBV28; d_gene: -; abundance: few; j_gene: TRBJ1-1; CDR3aa: CASTRQAGTEAFF; CDR3nt: TGTGCCAGTACTAGACAGGCCGGCACTGAAGCTTTCTTT
v_gene: TRBV5-1; d_gene: -; abundance: -; j_gene: TRBJ1-6; CDR3aa: CASRGEDRYNSPLHF; CDR3nt: TGCGCCAGCAGAGGTGAGGATCGTTATAATTCACCCCTCCACTTT
v_gene: TRBV12-5; d_gene: -; abundance: once; j_gene: TRBJ1-1; CDR3aa: CASGFPEGMNTEAFF; CDR3nt: TGTGCTAGTGGTTTCCCGGAGGGCATGAACACTGAAGCTTTCTTT
v_gene: TRBV6-6; d_gene: -; abundance: -; j_gene: TRBJ1-1; CDR3aa: CASSSILNRDTEAFF; CDR3nt: TGTGCCAGCAGTTCCATCCTAAACAGGGACACTGAAGCTTTCTTT
v_gene: TRBV29-1; d_gene: -; abundance: -; j_gene: TRBJ1-1; CDR3aa: CSSRGEMNTEAFF; CDR3nt: TGCAGCTCCCGGGGGGAGATGAACACTGAAGCTTTCTTT
v_gene: TRBV6-6; d_gene: TRBD2; abundance: -; j_gene: TRBJ2-1; CDR3aa: CASSKPPGLVDNEQFF; CDR3nt: TGTGCCAGCAGTAAACCTCCGGGACTAGTTGACAATGAGCAGTTCTTC
v_gene: TRBV6-5; d_gene: -; abundance: -; j_gene: TRBJ1-4; CDR3aa: CASSYRPRGINEKLFF; CDR3nt: TGTGCCAGCAGTTACCGTCCCCGGGGAATCAATGAAAAACTGTTTTTT
v_gene: TRBV30; d_gene: -; abundance: few; j_gene: TRBJ2-7; CDR3aa: CAWSVLGYEQYF; CDR3nt: TGTGCCTGGAGTGTACTCGGTTACGAGCAGTACTTC
v_gene: TRBV21-1; d_gene: -; abundance: -; j_gene: TRBJ2-1; CDR3aa: CASSFVIGGRLYNEQFF; CDR3nt: TGTGCCAGCAGCTTTGTCATCGGGGGGCGGCTATACAATGAGCAGTTCTTC
v_gene: TRBV2; d_gene: -; abundance: once; j_gene: TRBJ1-1; CDR3aa: CASSDGWTYTTEAFF; CDR3nt: TGTGCCAGCAGTGATGGATGGACATATACCACTGAAGCTTTCTTT
v_gene: TRBV7-2; d_gene: -; abundance: -; j_gene: TRBJ2-5; CDR3aa: CASSPAMRETQYF; CDR3nt: TGTGCCAGCAGCCCCGCCATGAGGGAGACCCAGTACTTC
v_gene: TRBV11-1; d_gene: -; abundance: -; j_gene: TRBJ2-1; CDR3aa: CASSLDRERYNEQFF; CDR3nt: TGTGCCAGCAGCTTAGATCGGGAGCGCTACAATGAGCAGTTCTTC
v_gene: TRBV7-8; d_gene: -; abundance: -; j_gene: TRBJ1-5; CDR3aa: CASSTRRDTDWPQHF; CDR3nt: TGTGCCAGCAGCACCCGACGGGACACCGATTGGCCCCAGCATTTT
v_gene: TRBV4-2; d_gene: -; abundance: -; j_gene: TRBJ1-2; CDR3aa: CASSQGQISNYGYTF; CDR3nt: TGTGCCAGCAGTCAGGGGCAAATTTCCAACTATGGCTACACCTTC
v_gene: TRBV19; d_gene: TRBD2; abundance: -; j_gene: TRBJ2-3; CDR3aa: CASSRGLAGDLHTQYF; CDR3nt: TGTGCCAGTAGTCGGGGACTAGCGGGAGACCTTCATACGCAGTATTTT
v_gene: TRBV6-4; d_gene: TRBD1; abundance: -; j_gene: TRBJ1-2; CDR3aa: CASSDGTAGGYTF; CDR3nt: TGTGCCAGCAGTGACGGGACAGCTGGTGGCTACACCTTC
v_gene: TRBV6-6; d_gene: TRBD1; abundance: -; j_gene: TRBJ1-1; CDR3aa: CASSIDRAGTEAFF; CDR3nt: TGTGCCAGCAGTATCGACAGGGCCGGTACTGAAGCTTTCTTT
v_gene: TRBV5-1; d_gene: -; abundance: -; j_gene: TRBJ1-1; CDR3aa: CASSHPGGAEAFF; CDR3nt: TGCGCCAGCAGCCACCCGGGGGGGGCTGAAGCTTTCTTT
v_gene: TRBV6-2/TRBV6-3; d_gene: -; abundance: -; j_gene: TRBJ1-2; CDR3aa: CATSRQATSFYGYTF; CDR3nt: TGTGCCACCAGTCGACAGGCAACATCGTTCTATGGCTACACCTTC
v_gene: TRBV24-1; d_gene: TRBD1; abundance: -; j_gene: TRBJ2-7; CDR3aa: CATSDPGQGHEQYF; CDR3nt: TGTGCCACCAGTGATCCCGGACAGGGCCACGAGCAGTACTTC
v_gene: TRBV5-1; d_gene: -; abundance: -; j_gene: TRBJ2-3; CDR3aa: CASSVSPVGDTQYF; CDR3nt: TGCGCCAGCAGCGTATCACCCGTCGGAGATACGCAGTATTTT
v_gene: TRBV6-5; d_gene: -; abundance: -; j_gene: TRBJ2-7; CDR3aa: CASSQGETYEQYF; CDR3nt: TGTGCCAGCAGTCAGGGTGAAACCTACGAGCAGTACTTC
v_gene: TRBV24-1; d_gene: TRBD2; abundance: -; j_gene: TRBJ2-3; CDR3aa: CATSAGGGYTDTQYF; CDR3nt: TGTGCCACCTCGGCGGGAGGTGGGTACACAGATACGCAGTATTTT
v_gene: TRBV18; d_gene: -; abundance: -; j_gene: TRBJ1-1; CDR3aa: CASKTGTGDTEAFF; CDR3nt: TGTGCCAGCAAAACCGGGACGGGGGACACTGAAGCTTTCTTT
v_gene: TRBV4-3; d_gene: -; abundance: -; j_gene: TRBJ2-5; CDR3aa: CASGQGGGQTQYF; CDR3nt: TGCGCCAGCGGACAGGGCGGGGGTCAGACCCAGTACTTC
v_gene: TRBV7-2; d_gene: TRBD1; abundance: -; j_gene: TRBJ1-4; CDR3aa: CASSDRTGYNEKLFF; CDR3nt: TGTGCCAGCAGCGACCGGACAGGGTATAATGAAAAACTGTTTTTT
v_gene: TRBV7-2; d_gene: TRBD1; abundance: -; j_gene: TRBJ2-1; CDR3aa: CASSLARDRGEQFF; CDR3nt: TGTGCCAGCAGCTTAGCGCGGGACAGGGGTGAGCAGTTCTTC
v_gene: TRBV4-1; d_gene: TRBD1; abundance: -; j_gene: TRBJ1-6; CDR3aa: CASSRQGNYDSPLHF; CDR3nt: TGCGCCAGCAGCCGACAGGGGAATTACGATTCACCCCTCCACTTT
v_gene: TRBV5-6; d_gene: TRBD1; abundance: -; j_gene: TRBJ2-4; CDR3aa: CASSLGDRVAHIQYF; CDR3nt: TGTGCCAGCAGCCTCGGTGACAGGGTCGCGCACATTCAGTACTTC
v_gene: TRBV4-1; d_gene: -; abundance: few; j_gene: TRBJ2-2; CDR3aa: CASSQDSPGGNTGELFF; CDR3nt: TGCGCCAGCAGCCAAGATTCACCGGGTGGGAACACCGGGGAGCTGTTTTTT
v_gene: TRBV6-5; d_gene: TRBD1; abundance: -; j_gene: TRBJ1-1; CDR3aa: CASSWDRLNTEAFF; CDR3nt: TGTGCCAGCAGTTGGGACAGACTGAACACTGAAGCTTTCTTT
v_gene: TRBV7-2; d_gene: -; abundance: -; j_gene: TRBJ1-2; CDR3aa: CASAVRQGYGYTF; CDR3nt: TGTGCCAGCGCCGTGAGGCAGGGCTATGGCTACACCTTC
v_gene: TRBV4-3; d_gene: -; abundance: -; j_gene: TRBJ1-5; CDR3aa: CASSQDAGQYQPQHF; CDR3nt: TGCGCCAGCAGCCAAGATGCCGGACAATATCAGCCCCAGCATTTT
v_gene: TRBV6-6; d_gene: -; abundance: -; j_gene: TRBJ1-1; CDR3aa: CASQLGGDRTEAFF; CDR3nt: TGTGCCAGCCAATTAGGAGGGGATAGGACTGAAGCTTTCTTT
v_gene: TRBV5-4; d_gene: TRBD2; abundance: -; j_gene: TRBJ2-7; CDR3aa: CASSLEPSGGRRSSYEQYF; CDR3nt: TGTGCCAGCAGCTTGGAGCCTAGCGGGGGCCGACGCAGCTCCTACGAGCAGTACTTC
v_gene: TRBV28; d_gene: -; abundance: -; j_gene: TRBJ2-2; CDR3aa: CASTRTGELFF; CDR3nt: TGTGCCAGCACCCGGACCGGGGAGCTGTTTTTT
v_gene: TRBV7-9; d_gene: -; abundance: once; j_gene: TRBJ2-1; CDR3aa: CASLGQDYNEQFF; CDR3nt: TGTGCCAGTCTTGGGCAGGATTACAATGAGCAGTTCTTC
v_gene: TRBV18; d_gene: TRBD1; abundance: few; j_gene: TRBJ1-2; CDR3aa: CASSATGTRYYGYTF; CDR3nt: TGTGCCAGCTCAGCGACAGGGACTCGATATTATGGCTACACCTTC
v_gene: TRBV19; d_gene: -; abundance: few; j_gene: TRBJ1-2; CDR3aa: CASSIAGNYGYTF; CDR3nt: TGTGCCAGTAGTATTGCAGGGAACTATGGCTACACCTTC
v_gene: TRBV5-1; d_gene: -; abundance: -; j_gene: TRBJ2-5; CDR3aa: CASSFLRFQETQYF; CDR3nt: TGCGCCAGCAGCTTTCTGAGGTTTCAAGAGACCCAGTACTTC
v_gene: TRBV10-2; d_gene: TRBD1; abundance: -; j_gene: TRBJ1-4; CDR3aa: CASSEQGGTNEKLFF; CDR3nt: TGCGCCAGCAGTGAGCAGGGGGGAACTAATGAAAAACTGTTTTTT
v_gene: TRBV27; d_gene: TRBD1; abundance: -; j_gene: TRBJ1-1; CDR3aa: CASSLSTGRRTEAFF; CDR3nt: TGTGCCAGCAGTTTATCGACAGGGAGAAGAACTGAAGCTTTCTTT
v_gene: TRBV30; d_gene: -; abundance: -; j_gene: TRBJ2-6; CDR3aa: CAWSATGHLNSGANVLTF; CDR3nt: TGTGCCTGGAGTGCTACGGGACACCTAAACTCTGGGGCCAACGTCCTGACTTTC
v_gene: TRBV2; d_gene: -; abundance: -; j_gene: TRBJ2-3; CDR3aa: CASKAGDTQYF; CDR3nt: TGTGCCAGCAAGGCGGGAGATACGCAGTATTTT
v_gene: TRBV10-3; d_gene: TRBD2; abundance: -; j_gene: TRBJ2-7; CDR3aa: CAISGASGTYEQYF; CDR3nt: TGTGCCATCAGTGGGGCTAGCGGGACTTACGAGCAGTACTTC
v_gene: TRBV7-9; d_gene: TRBD2; abundance: few; j_gene: TRBJ2-1; CDR3aa: CASSLGLAGTVNEQFF; CDR3nt: TGTGCCAGCAGCTTAGGACTAGCGGGAACAGTCAATGAGCAGTTCTTC
v_gene: TRBV6-1; d_gene: -; abundance: -; j_gene: TRBJ2-1; CDR3aa: CASSEARYTRNEQFF; CDR3nt: TGTGCCAGCAGTGAAGCGCGATATACTCGCAATGAGCAGTTCTTC
v_gene: TRBV5-4; d_gene: -; abundance: -; j_gene: TRBJ1-2; CDR3aa: CASRGAINYGYTF; CDR3nt: TGTGCCAGCCGGGGGGCGATTAACTATGGGTACACCTTC
v_gene: TRBV9; d_gene: TRBD2; abundance: -; j_gene: TRBJ2-3; CDR3aa: CASSVSAGGPDTQYF; CDR3nt: TGTGCCAGCAGCGTATCGGCGGGGGGGCCAGATACGCAGTATTTT
v_gene: TRBV7-9; d_gene: -; abundance: -; j_gene: TRBJ1-5; CDR3aa: CASSLAGAVQHF; CDR3nt: TGTGCCAGCAGCTTAGCGGGGGCAGTCCAGCATTTT